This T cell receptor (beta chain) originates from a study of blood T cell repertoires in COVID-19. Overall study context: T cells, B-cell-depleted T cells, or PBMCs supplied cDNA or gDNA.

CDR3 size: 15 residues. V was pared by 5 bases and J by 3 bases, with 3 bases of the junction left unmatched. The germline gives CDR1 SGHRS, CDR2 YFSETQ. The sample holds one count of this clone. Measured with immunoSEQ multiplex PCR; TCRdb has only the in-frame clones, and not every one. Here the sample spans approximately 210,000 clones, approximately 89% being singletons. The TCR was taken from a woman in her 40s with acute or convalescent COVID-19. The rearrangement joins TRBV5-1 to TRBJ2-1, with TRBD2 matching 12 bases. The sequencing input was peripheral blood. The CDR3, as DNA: TGCGCCAGCAGTCAGGGACTAGCGGGCTACAATGAGCAGTTCTTC. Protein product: CASSQGLAGYNEQFF.